The clone carrying this TCR beta chain was counted ten times or more. Its antigen is as yet unknown. Time point denoted: newly diagnosed GD, antithyroid drugs for less than 3 months. Isolated PBMC RNA provided the starting material for the TCR library. Diagnoses of Graves' disease were made by American Thyroid Association guidelines. Combining iRepertoire HTBI primers with Arm-PCR of CDR3 regions, the authors built TCR beta libraries. TCRdb re-derived calls from the multiplex PCR reads in MiXCR, one entry per CDR3 protein. The sample records a few hundred thousand distinct CDR3 sequences, around 20% being singletons. The record originates from a study of regulatory T cells in long-lasting Graves disease. Study-level points and caveats: There were preferences for TRBV28, TRBJ1-2 and TRBJ2-5 in persistent disease.

CDR1 SEHNR and CDR2 FQNEAQ come from the germline V gene (reference sequence). This CDR3 contains 12 residues. V gave up 1 base and J gave up 11 bases, with 11 bases separating them. Source: peripheral blood mononuclear cells (PBMCs), taken at new diagnosis, from a patient treated with antithyroid drugs. The sequence came from a female donor with Graves disease. The chain joins TRBV7-9 to TRBJ1-1; D not certain. The CDR3 protein is CASSLDVGSAFF. CDR3 nucleotide sequence: TGTGCCAGCAGCTTAGATGTAGGGTCGGCTTTCTTT.